Following are 18 T cell receptor beta chains from one sample sequenced in a study of T cells after yellow fever vaccination (dated by TCRdb to between 2019 and 2020). This specimen's treatment or condition label, interpreted: live attenuated yellow fever vaccine strain. Libraries were constructed by 5' RACE. Data came from an Illumina HiSeq 2500. The public reads were reanalyzed by TCRdb: fastp trimming at Q25, MiXCR alignment, in-frame beta chains only. Entries that share a CDR3 protein sequence are merged under the most common genes and DNA. This sample gives approximately 32,000 distinct CDR3 sequences in total; about 11% of them show up just once. The ten largest make up roughly an eighth of the sample. This specimen consisted of PBMCs, either bulk or a sorted T-cell subset (CD4+, CD8+, memory, or dextramer-sorted; not recorded which), obtained more than 13 days after the first yellow fever vaccination. The receptors here all came from a man between 18 and 29 years old who received the YFV17D yellow fever vaccine.

To note about this clonotype: A read error may produce the germline difference seen at one junction end. This chain connects TRBV20-1 to TRBJ2-3, with 8 bases matching TRBD2. Germline CDR1 reads DFQATT; CDR2 reads SNEGSKA (reference sequence). The CDR3 spans 15 residues. CDR3 in DNA: TGCTGTGCTAGAGATGTCGGGGGGGTGGCAGATACGCAGTATTTT. Protein: CCARDVGGVADTQYF.

This clonotype is labeled as medium-sized. The V and J genes are TRBV7-2 and TRBJ2-7, with 14 bases fitting TRBD2. The CDR3 length is 16 residues. Germline CDR1 SGHTA, CDR2 FQGNSA. J lost 0 bases, V lost 5 bases, and 3 bases had no gene match. CDR3 DNA: TGTGCCAGCAGCCAAGGGACTAGCGGGAGCTCCTACGAGCAGTACTTC. It specifies CASSQGTSGSSYEQYF.

This clonotype was seen repeatedly, ten times or more. The rearrangement links TRBV6-1 to TRBJ1-2, with D uncertain. The CDR3 is 16 residues long. V lost 6 bases and J lost 8, with 25 bases in between. The germline CDR1 and CDR2 sequences are MNHNS and SASEGT. CDR3 amino acids: CASRRPRERVDRGYTF. In DNA form, the CDR3 reads TGTGCCAGCAGACGCCCACGCGAGAGGGTAGATCGCGGCTACACCTTC.

The V call is TRBV3-2, the J call TRBJ1-1. TRBV3-2 corresponds to a pseudogene. The CDR3 sequence is 17 residues long. For the CDR3, the DNA is TGTGCCACCACCCCCAGACTGTTTGGGCAGACTAACACTGAAGCTTTCTTT. Translation gives CATTPRLFGQTNTEAFF.

This clonotype has at least ten counts. V is TRBV18 and J is TRBJ2-7; no reliable D call. The CDR3 has 16 residues. V was trimmed by 0 bases and J by 2 bases, leaving 14 bases between them. Germline CDR1 KGHSH, CDR2 LQKENI. CDR3 in DNA: TGTGCCAGCTCACCACCTTCCAGAATCTACCCCTACGAGCAGTACGTC. Translating it yields CASSPPSRIYPYEQYV.

Comments on this clonotype: Just one base apart from a much larger clone, this may be a read error. This chain connects TRBV12-3 or TRBV12-4 to TRBJ2-5; unclear D gene. The CDR3 is 14 amino acids. The CDR3 nucleotides are TGTGACAGCAGTTTAGGGCCGTTCCAAGAGACCCAGTACTTC. Residues: CDSSLGPFQETQYF.

This clonotype was counted many times. V gene TRBV7-2 combines with J gene TRBJ2-5, with 8 bases that match TRBD2. The germline CDR1 and CDR2 sequences are SGHTA and FQGNSA. J gave up 8 bases and V 1 base, and 6 bases lay outside the gene matches. This CDR3 is built from 14 residues. Here the CDR3 reads CASSLETGGETQYF. The CDR3 DNA follows: TGTGCCAGCAGCTTAGAGACGGGGGGGGAAACCCAGTACTTC.

Concerning this clonotype itself: A much more abundant neighbour one base away suggests this may be a read error. The gene calls are TRBV10-3 and TRBJ1-3; D ambiguous. Trimming removed 11 bases from V and 3 bases from J, with 11 bases in between. Germline CDR1 ENHRY, CDR2 SYGVKD. The CDR3 loop spans 12 amino acids. Here the CDR3 DNA reads TGTGCCGCCCTCTGTGATGGAAACACCATATATTTT. It codes for CAALCDGNTIYF.

This clonotype was observed many times. This rearrangement joins TRBV5-4 to TRBJ2-5; maybe TRBD1 (6 bases). The CDR3 consists of 16 residues. V lost 4 bases, J lost 3 bases, and 19 bases lay in between. The germline V gene has CDR1 SGHNT and CDR2 YYREEE (reference sequence). The CDR3 region is CASSPRGQQSKETQYF. The CDR3 nucleotides are TGTGCCAGCAGCCCGCGCGGACAGCAATCTAAAGAGACCCAGTACTTC. Together with reference TRBV5-4 and TRBJ2-5, the CDR3 gives the full variable domain: ETGVTQSPTHLIKTRGQQVTLRCSSQSGHNTVSWYQQALGQGPQFIFQYYREEENGRGNFPPRFSGLQFPNYSSELNVNALELDDSALYLCASSPRGQQSKETQYFGPGTRLLVL.

This clonotype came up many times. V and J are TRBV12-3 or TRBV12-4 and TRBJ2-7; 8 bases match TRBD1. The CDR3 length is 14 residues. V dropped 8 bases and J dropped 3; count of bases not matched to a gene: 9. CDR3 nucleotide sequence: TGTGCCAGCGCCGGACAGGGTGAACTCTACGAGCAGTACTTC. The encoded protein is CASAGQGELYEQYF.

Ten or more counts support this clonotype. The chain employs TRBV20-1 and TRBJ2-1; 10 bases line up with TRBD1. The CDR3 loop spans 15 amino acids. Trimming at V came to 6 bases and at J to 8 bases, leaving 13 bases not matched to a gene. Germline values: CDR1 DFQATT, CDR2 SNEGSKA (reference sequence). In DNA, the CDR3 is TGCAGTGCGGCAAGGGGACAGGGGAGCAGCGATGAGCAGTTCTTC. Protein: CSAARGQGSSDEQFF.

This clonotype came up many times. The rearrangement uses TRBV7-2 and TRBJ2-3; D is undetermined. Germline CDR1 and CDR2: SGHTA and FQGNSA. The V end lost 1 base, the J end lost 6 bases, and 8 bases lay between the germline ends. The CDR3 is 13 residues long. CDR3 loop: CASSLESWDTQYF. Written as DNA, the CDR3 is TGTGCCAGCAGCTTAGAGTCTTGGGATACGCAGTATTTT.

This sequence joins TRBV12-3 or TRBV12-4 and TRBJ1-2; 7 nucleotides line up with TRBD1. This CDR3 has 14 amino acids. Trimming at V came to 3 bases and at J to 3 bases, leaving 4 bases not matched to a gene. The chain's CDR3 is CASSLVQGDYGYTF. In DNA, the CDR3 is TGTGCCAGCAGTTTGGTTCAGGGGGACTATGGCTACACCTTC.

There are many counts of this clonotype. The chain recombines TRBV29-1 with TRBJ1-5, with D unresolved. Trimming took off 4 bases at V and 3 bases at J, with 10 bases between the two ends. The CDR3 runs to 13 residues. CDR1 is SQVTM, CDR2 ANQGSEA, per germline. The CDR3 here is CSVARDFNQPQHF. The DNA for the CDR3 is TGCAGCGTTGCAAGGGATTTCAATCAGCCCCAGCATTTT. Combining the CDR3 with reference TRBV29-1 and TRBJ1-5 gives the whole variable domain SAVISQKPSRDICQRGTSLTIQCQVDSQVTMMFWYRQQPGQSLTLIATANQGSEATYESGFVIDKFPISRPNLTFSTLTVSNMSPEDSSIYLCSVARDFNQPQHFGDGTRLSIL.

Comments on this clonotype: Given a much more abundant clone one base away, this may be a read error. The rearrangement joins TRBV29-1 to TRBJ2-7; the D is unclear. Trimming shortened V by 1 base and J by 3 bases, and 10 bases separated the two germline ends. The CDR3 loop spans 13 amino acids. CDR1 is SQVTM, CDR2 ANQGSEA, per germline. The CDR3 DNA reads TGCAGCGTTGAAGGGACCCCCTGCTACGAGCAGTACTTC. Its protein product is CSVEGTPCYEQYF.

This clonotype was detected a few times. One junction end disagrees with the germline gene, perhaps due to a read error. The chain links TRBV7-7 to TRBJ2-5; 7 bases fit TRBD2. Germline V gene data show CDR1 as SSHAT and CDR2 as FNYEAQ (reference sequence). The CDR3 is 13 amino acids. The CDR3: CASSYRDYQTQYF. The CDR3 DNA is TGTGCTAGCAGCTACCGGGACTACCAGACCCAGTACTTC.

This clonotype was seen a single time. This may stem from a read error, because a much larger clone lies one nucleotide away. Here the CDR3 reads CASSTRTGDETEYF. The CDR3 DNA reads as TGTGCCAGTAGTACTCGGACAGGGGATGAGACCGAGTACTTC. The chain recombines TRBV19 with TRBJ2-5, with TRBD1 identical over 9 bases. CDR3 length equals 14 residues. CDR1 is LNHDA, CDR2 SQIVND, per germline (reference sequence).

This clonotype was counted ten times or more. CDR3 DNA: TGTGCCAGCAGTTTTAGTGGCGGGCCCGTATATTTCTTC. Protein product: CASSFSGGPVYFF. This chain links TRBV12-3 or TRBV12-4 with TRBJ2-1; D is perhaps TRBD2 (5 bases). V lost 3 bases and J 16 bases, leaving 19 bases between the germline ends. This CDR3 contains 13 residues.